What follows describes a single T cell receptor beta chain. Its specificity is unknown. Each donor had approximately 10 milliliters of peripheral blood drawn. A sample-barcoded 5' primer and a J-beta primer mix were used in a second PCR of roughly 7 to 11 cycles. TCRdb re-analysed the 5' RACE reads in MiXCR, keeping a single row per CDR3 protein. The data show about 640,000 distinct CDR3 sequences, 45% to 65% seen once. This specimen belongs to a study of blood T cells in healthy people across ages. The wider study: Capturing about one barcoded beta molecule per two T cells was achieved by template switching. Study-wide results and limits: Investigators viewed diversity estimates from one million T cells as underestimates, the study reported.

This CDR3 spans 14 amino acids. J lost 3 bases, V lost 8 bases, and 8 bases had no gene match. Germline-derived CDR1 and CDR2 are ENHRY and SYGVKD. The rearrangement links TRBV10-3 to TRBJ2-3; the match to TRBD2 covers 7 bases. The receptor comes from a man in his 60s in good health. Input material: blood. The CDR3 reads CAIQAGKGTDTQYF. The DNA of the CDR3 is TGTGCCATCCAAGCGGGGAAGGGGACAGATACGCAGTATTTT.